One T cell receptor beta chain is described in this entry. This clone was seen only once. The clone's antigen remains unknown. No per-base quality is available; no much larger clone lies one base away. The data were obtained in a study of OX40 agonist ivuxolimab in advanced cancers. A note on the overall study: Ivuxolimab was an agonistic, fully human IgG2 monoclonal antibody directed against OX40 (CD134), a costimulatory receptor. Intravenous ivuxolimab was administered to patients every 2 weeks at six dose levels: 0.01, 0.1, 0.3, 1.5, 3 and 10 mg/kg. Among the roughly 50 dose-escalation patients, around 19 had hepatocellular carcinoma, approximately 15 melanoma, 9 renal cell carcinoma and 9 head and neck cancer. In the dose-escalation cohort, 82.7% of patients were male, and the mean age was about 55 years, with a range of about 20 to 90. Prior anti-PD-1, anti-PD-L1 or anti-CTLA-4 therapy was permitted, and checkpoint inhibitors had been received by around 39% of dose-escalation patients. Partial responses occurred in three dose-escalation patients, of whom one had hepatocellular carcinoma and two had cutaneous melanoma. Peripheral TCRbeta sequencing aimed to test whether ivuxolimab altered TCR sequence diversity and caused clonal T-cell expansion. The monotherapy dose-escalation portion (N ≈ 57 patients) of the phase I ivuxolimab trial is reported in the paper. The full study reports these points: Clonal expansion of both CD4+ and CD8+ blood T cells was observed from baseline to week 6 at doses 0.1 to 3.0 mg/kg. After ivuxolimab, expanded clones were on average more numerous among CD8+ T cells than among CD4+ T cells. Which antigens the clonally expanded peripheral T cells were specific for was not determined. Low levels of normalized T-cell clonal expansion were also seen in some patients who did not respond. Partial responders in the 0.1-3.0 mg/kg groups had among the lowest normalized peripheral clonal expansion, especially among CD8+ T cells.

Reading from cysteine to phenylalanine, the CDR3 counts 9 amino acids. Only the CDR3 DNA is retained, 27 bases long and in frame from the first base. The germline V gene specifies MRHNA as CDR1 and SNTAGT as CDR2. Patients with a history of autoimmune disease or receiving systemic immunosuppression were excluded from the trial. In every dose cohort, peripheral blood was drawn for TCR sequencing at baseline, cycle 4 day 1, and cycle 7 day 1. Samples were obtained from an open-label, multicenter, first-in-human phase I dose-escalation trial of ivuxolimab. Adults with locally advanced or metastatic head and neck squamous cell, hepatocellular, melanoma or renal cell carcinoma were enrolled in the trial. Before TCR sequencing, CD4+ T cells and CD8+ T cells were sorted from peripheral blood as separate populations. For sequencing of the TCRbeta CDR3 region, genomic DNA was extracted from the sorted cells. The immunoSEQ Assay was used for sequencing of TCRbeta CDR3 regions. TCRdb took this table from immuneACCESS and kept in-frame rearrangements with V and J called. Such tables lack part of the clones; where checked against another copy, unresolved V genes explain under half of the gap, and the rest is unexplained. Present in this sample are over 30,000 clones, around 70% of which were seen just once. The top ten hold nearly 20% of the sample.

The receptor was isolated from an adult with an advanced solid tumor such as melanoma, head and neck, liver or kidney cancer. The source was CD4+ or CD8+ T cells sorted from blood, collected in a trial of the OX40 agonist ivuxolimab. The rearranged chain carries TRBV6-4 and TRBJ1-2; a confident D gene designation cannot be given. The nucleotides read TGTGCAAGGAGGGATGGCTACACCTTC. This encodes CARRDGYTF.